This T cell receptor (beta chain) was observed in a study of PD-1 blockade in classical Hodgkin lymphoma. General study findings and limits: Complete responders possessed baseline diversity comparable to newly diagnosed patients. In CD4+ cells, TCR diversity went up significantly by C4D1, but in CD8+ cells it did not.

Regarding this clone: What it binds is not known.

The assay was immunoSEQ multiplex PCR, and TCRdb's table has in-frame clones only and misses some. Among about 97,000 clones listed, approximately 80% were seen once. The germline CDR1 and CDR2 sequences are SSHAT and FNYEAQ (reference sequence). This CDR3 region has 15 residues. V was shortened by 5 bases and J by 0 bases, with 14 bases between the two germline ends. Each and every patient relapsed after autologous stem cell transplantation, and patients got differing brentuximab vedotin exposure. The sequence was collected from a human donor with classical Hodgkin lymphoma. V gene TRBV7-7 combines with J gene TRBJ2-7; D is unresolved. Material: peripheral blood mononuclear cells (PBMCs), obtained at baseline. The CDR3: CASSPGPGSSYEQYF. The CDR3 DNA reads TGTGCCAGCAGCCCCGGTCCCGGGTCCTCCTACGAGCAGTACTTC.